The next 17 T cell receptor beta chains were all read from a single sample in a study of identical twins. One entry per CDR3 protein, called by TCRdb with MiXCR from the 5' RACE reads. The data show 500,000 or so distinct CDR3 sequences, around an eighth seen once. These data were also reused for a study on yellow fever vaccine responses in identical twins.

Sequenced material: CD4+ T cells sorted from blood. The receptors derive from a woman in her late teens or twenties in good health.

This clonotype appeared a few times. The gene calls are TRBV6-2 or TRBV6-3 and TRBJ2-7, with D possibly being TRBD1 or TRBD2 (5 bases each). There are 14 residues in the CDR3. V lost 5 bases and J lost 2, with 13 bases in between. CDR1 and CDR2 from the germline V gene are MNHEY and SVGEGT. This CDR3 reads CASSQPGTTYEQYF. CDR3 DNA: TGTGCCAGCAGTCAACCGGGGACGACCTACGAGCAGTACTTC.

The chain uses TRBV7-2 and TRBJ2-3, with a possible D match to TRBD1 (5 bases). This CDR3 has 16 amino acids. V dropped 3 bases and J dropped 2 bases, with 15 bases sitting between them. Germline V gives CDR1 SGHTA, CDR2 FQGNSA. CDR3 DNA: TGTGCCAGCAGCTTTATCACTGGGGCCATCACAGATACGCAGTATTTT. This codes for CASSFITGAITDTQYF.

This rearrangement joins TRBV3-1 to TRBJ2-7, with 8 bases lining up with TRBD1. The length of the CDR3 is 14 residues. Germline CDR1 and CDR2: LGHDT and YNNKEL (reference sequence). Germline trimming cut 4 bases from V and 6 bases from J; bases unmatched to any gene: 8. The CDR3 region has the DNA TGTGCCAGCAGCCCGTTGGACAGGGCCGGCGAGCAGTACTTC. Its translation is CASSPLDRAGEQYF.

The sample holds a few counts of this clonotype. The chain couples TRBV7-8 to TRBJ2-3; 8 positions match TRBD1. Trimming took 1 base from V and 1 from J; bases not matched to a gene: 10. CDR3 length: 18 residues. Germline V gene data show CDR1 as SGHVS and CDR2 as FQNEAQ. CDR3: CASSLVQGDWRGTDTQYF. DNA of the CDR3: TGTGCCAGCAGCTTAGTACAGGGGGATTGGAGGGGCACAGATACGCAGTATTTT.

This clonotype was found many times. J is TRBJ2-7 and V is TRBV10-2; no definite D call. Germline V lookup: CDR1 WSHSY, CDR2 SAAADI. V was shortened by 4 bases and J by 3 bases, with 10 bases between the two germline ends. This CDR3 contains 13 residues. DNA of the CDR3: TGCGCCAGCAGTGGAGCATTAAGCTACGAGCAGTACTTC. Its protein product is CASSGALSYEQYF.

The chain joins TRBV6-1 to TRBJ2-2, with D unclear. Germline values: CDR1 MNHNS, CDR2 SASEGT. Trimming took 4 bases from V and 0 from J, leaving 9 bases between them. The CDR3 runs 15 residues. CDR3 sequence: CASSGRSANTGELFF. CDR3 sequence (DNA): TGTGCCAGCAGTGGCAGGAGCGCGAACACCGGGGAGCTGTTTTTT.

The V call is TRBV30, the J call TRBJ2-2; D is ambiguous. CDR3 length: 13 residues. V was clipped by 2 bases and J by 6 bases, with 10 bases between them. Germline CDR1 is GTSNPN and CDR2 is SVGIG (reference sequence). CDR3 bases: TGTGCCTGGAGTAACGATTGGGCCGGGGAGCTGTTTTTT. It translates to CAWSNDWAGELFF.

This sequence joins TRBV6-1 and TRBJ1-5, with TRBD1 identical over 8 bases. Germline V gives CDR1 MNHNS, CDR2 SASEGT. This CDR3 is built from 15 residues. V lost 6 bases, J lost 1 base, and 5 bases stayed unmatched. The CDR3 DNA is TGTGCCAGCAGACAGGGGGGTTTAAGCAATCAGCCCCAGCATTTT. Protein product: CASRQGGLSNQPQHF.

V and J are TRBV7-2 and TRBJ2-7; D is unclear. Trimming cost V 6 bases and J 3 bases, with 18 bases left between them. CDR1 is SGHTA and CDR2 is FQGNSA in the germline V gene. The CDR3 contains 15 residues. CDR3 sequence: CASSLSRIGNYEQYF. The CDR3 DNA sequence: TGTGCCAGCAGTCTTAGCAGGATAGGGAACTACGAGCAGTACTTC.

The V gene is TRBV18, the J gene TRBJ1-2; D might be TRBD1 (5 bases). The CDR3 is 13 amino acids. Trimming pared 3 bases from V and 6 bases from J, leaving 11 bases between. Germline loops: CDR1 KGHSH, CDR2 LQKENI. CDR3 DNA sequence: TGTGCCAGCTCACCCCGACCACAGGATGGCTACACCTTC. Residues: CASSPRPQDGYTF.

The sample holds many counts of this clonotype. This chain links TRBV29-1 with TRBJ2-1; D is undetermined. Germline lookup yields CDR1 SQVTM and CDR2 ANQGSEA. V lost 6 bases, J lost 1 base, and 7 bases lay in between. The CDR3 runs to 12 residues. The CDR3 DNA reads as TGCAGCGTGACTGATTCCTACAATGAGCAGTTCTTC. Protein sequence: CSVTDSYNEQFF.

This clonotype came up many times. This rearrangement joins TRBV25-1 to TRBJ2-2, with D possibly TRBD1 on 6 matching bases. V was pared by 3 bases and J by 0 bases, with 8 bases between. Germline V gene data show CDR1 as MGHDK and CDR2 as SYGVNS. This CDR3 region has 15 residues. The DNA of the CDR3 is TGTGCCAGCAGTGAGGACAGAACGAACACCGGGGAGCTGTTTTTT. Amino acids: CASSEDRTNTGELFF.

The chain links TRBV7-9 to TRBJ2-1; D assignment may be TRBD1 or TRBD2 (6 bases each). Looked up from germline, CDR1 is SEHNR and CDR2 is FQNEAQ (reference sequence). This CDR3 comprises 17 residues. The V end was cut by 3 bases, the J end by 0 bases, with 15 bases between. CDR3 in DNA: TGTGCCAGCAGCTTCCCGGGGGCTTTAAGCTCCTACAATGAGCAGTTCTTC. This codes for CASSFPGALSSYNEQFF.

There are many counts of this clonotype. This chain joins TRBV20-1 and TRBJ2-7; the match to TRBD1 covers 8 bases. Germline V gene data show CDR1 as DFQATT and CDR2 as SNEGSKA (reference sequence). Trimming took 3 bases from V and 6 from J; bases not matched to a gene: 7. This CDR3 has 13 residues. In DNA, the CDR3 is TGCAGTGCTAGGAGGCAGGGGGCGAGCGAGCAGTACTTC. Translated: CSARRQGASEQYF.

The chain joins TRBV7-9 to TRBJ1-1; D gene ambiguous. This CDR3 is 14 amino acids long. The germline CDR1 and CDR2 sequences are SEHNR and FQNEAQ (reference sequence). V dropped 1 base and J dropped 1 base, with 7 bases sitting between them. The CDR3 loop is CASSLEWENTEAFF. The CDR3 DNA is TGTGCCAGCAGCTTAGAATGGGAGAACACTGAAGCTTTCTTT.

The J gene is TRBJ2-1, the V gene TRBV7-2; possibly TRBD1 or TRBD2 for D (6 bases each). The CDR3 totals 14 residues. V was cut by 1 base and J by 9 bases, with 13 bases left in between. The germline V gene has CDR1 SGHTA and CDR2 FQGNSA. The CDR3 DNA is TGTGCCAGCAGCTTAGTTGGGGGGCATAGTGAGCAGTTCTTC. Translation gives CASSLVGGHSEQFF. Full variable domain (outside the CDR3, taken from reference TRBV7-2 and TRBJ2-1): GAGVSQSPSNKVTEKGKDVELRCDPISGHTALYWYRQSLGQGLEFLIYFQGNSAPDKSGLPSDRFSAERTGGSVSTLTIQRTQQEDSAVYLCASSLVGGHSEQFFGPGTRLTVL.

This clonotype was seen a few times. The V gene is TRBV7-2, the J gene TRBJ2-3, with D possibly being TRBD2 (6 bases). The germline V and J ends were trimmed by 1 base and 11 bases, with 13 bases remaining between them. The CDR3 length is 13 residues. Per germline, CDR1 SGHTA and CDR2 FQGNSA. The CDR3 loop reads CASSLGWGVVQYF. The CDR3 DNA is TGTGCCAGCAGCTTAGGATGGGGGGTTGTGCAGTATTTT.